Listed here is a single T cell receptor beta chain. Germline is not matched at one junction end, which may reflect a read error. PCR was performed using 60 Vbeta and 13 Jbeta primers. Using immunoSEQ multiplex PCR, the repertoire was profiled, and TCRdb retains in-frame clones only, with some absent. The listing contains about 160,000 clones. This sample is drawn from a study of cytomegalovirus exposure and HLA in healthy donors. Germline V gene lookup returns CDR1 LNHDA and CDR2 SQIVND (reference sequence). The CDR3 spans 15 residues. The receptor's source is a young man in good health and CMV-seronegative. The sequencing input was PBMCs. The chain carries TRBV19 and TRBJ2-2; 9 bases are shared with TRBD1. The CDR3 bases are TGTGCCAGTAGTTCCGGGACAGGGACTACCGGAGAGCTGTTTTTT. It specifies CASSSGTGTTGELFF.